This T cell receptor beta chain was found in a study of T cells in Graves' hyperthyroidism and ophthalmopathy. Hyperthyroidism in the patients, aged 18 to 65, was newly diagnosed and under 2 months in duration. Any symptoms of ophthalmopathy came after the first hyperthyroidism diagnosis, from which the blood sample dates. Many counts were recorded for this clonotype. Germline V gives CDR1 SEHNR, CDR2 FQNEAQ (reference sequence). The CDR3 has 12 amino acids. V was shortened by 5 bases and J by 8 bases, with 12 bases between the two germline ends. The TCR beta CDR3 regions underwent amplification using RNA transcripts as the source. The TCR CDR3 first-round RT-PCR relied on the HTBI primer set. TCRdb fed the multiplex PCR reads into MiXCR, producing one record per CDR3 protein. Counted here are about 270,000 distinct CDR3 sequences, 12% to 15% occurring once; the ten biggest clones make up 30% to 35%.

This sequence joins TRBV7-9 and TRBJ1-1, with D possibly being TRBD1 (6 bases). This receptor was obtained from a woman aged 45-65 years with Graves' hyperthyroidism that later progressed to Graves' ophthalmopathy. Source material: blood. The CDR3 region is CASSPRTVEAFF. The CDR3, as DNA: TGTGCCAGCAGCCCCCGGACAGTAGAAGCTTTCTTT.